This T cell receptor beta chain was sequenced in a study of blood T cell repertoires in COVID-19. Study-wide background: Sources were T cells, B-cell-depleted T cells, or PBMCs; the material itself was cDNA or gDNA.

The protocol was immunoSEQ multiplex PCR, while the TCRdb copy is restricted to in-frame clones and leaves out a portion. This table holds about 320,000 clones, about nine tenths found once. V lost 6 bases to trimming and J lost 5 bases, with 10 bases between them. Germline CDR1 reads KGHSH; CDR2 reads LQKENI. The CDR3 sequence is 12 residues long. Sequencing used PBMCs or T cells enriched from blood (not recorded which). This chain connects TRBV18 to TRBJ2-5; D unresolved. The receptor was isolated from a woman under 30 who had recovered from COVID-19. In nucleotides, the CDR3 is TGTGCCAGCTCCTTATCCGGGGAGACCCAGTACTTC. It codes for CASSLSGETQYF.